This T cell receptor beta chain was sequenced in a study of cytomegalovirus exposure and HLA in healthy donors. Whole-study findings and limits: Rarity held for most TCR sequences, but there were some public TCRs that occurred in many donors. A link between a missense DCLRE1C variant and TCR beta V- and J-gene trimming emerged from a later analysis. The study designated 150 or so TCR beta chains cytomegalovirus-associated.

PCR used 60 Vbeta primers and 13 Jbeta primers. Sequencing used immunoSEQ multiplex PCR; TCRdb keeps in-frame clones, though not all of them. The table shows roughly 26,000 clones, with roughly 68% occurring only once. On this clone itself: What it binds is unknown.

V lost 6 bases and J lost 7; bases outside the gene matches: 3. This CDR3 contains 12 residues. Germline CDR1 and CDR2: MDHEN and SYDVKM. Source material: PBMCs. This chain links TRBV28 with TRBJ1-5, with TRBD1 matching over 7 bases. The sequence was obtained from a woman aged 50 to 60 in good health and CMV-seronegative. The CDR3: CASRGGPQPQHF. CDR3 coding DNA: TGTGCCAGCAGAGGGGGCCCGCAGCCCCAGCATTTT.